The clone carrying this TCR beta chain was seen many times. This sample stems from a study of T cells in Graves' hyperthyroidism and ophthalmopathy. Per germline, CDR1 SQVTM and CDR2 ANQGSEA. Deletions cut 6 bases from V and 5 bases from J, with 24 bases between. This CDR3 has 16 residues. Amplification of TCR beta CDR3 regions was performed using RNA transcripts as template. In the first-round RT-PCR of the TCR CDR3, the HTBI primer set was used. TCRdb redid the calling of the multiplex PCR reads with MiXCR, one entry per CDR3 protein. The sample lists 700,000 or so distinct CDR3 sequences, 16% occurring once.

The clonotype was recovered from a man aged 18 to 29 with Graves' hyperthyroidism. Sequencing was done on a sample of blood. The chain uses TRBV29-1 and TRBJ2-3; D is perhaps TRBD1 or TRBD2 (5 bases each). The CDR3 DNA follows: TGCAGCGTGGCATCTTTCCGGGACCCCCGGGGAGATACGCAGTATTTT. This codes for CSVASFRDPRGDTQYF.